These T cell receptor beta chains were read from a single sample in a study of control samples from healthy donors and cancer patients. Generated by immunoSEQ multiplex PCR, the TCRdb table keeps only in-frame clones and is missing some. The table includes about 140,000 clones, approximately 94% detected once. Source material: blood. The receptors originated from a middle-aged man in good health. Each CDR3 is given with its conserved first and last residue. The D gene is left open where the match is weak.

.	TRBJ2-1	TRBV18	TGTGCCAGCTCACCGACAGGAGTCGGAATCAATGAGCAGTTCTTC	CASSPTGVGINEQFF
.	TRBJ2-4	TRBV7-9	TGTGCCAGCAGCTTCGACAGGGCCAAAAACATTCAGTACTTC	CASSFDRAKNIQYF
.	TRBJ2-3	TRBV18	TGTGCCAGCTCACCCTGGACAGCTAGCACAGATACGCAGTATTTT	CASSPWTASTDTQYF
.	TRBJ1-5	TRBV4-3	TGCGCCAGCAGCCAAGATATCACGGCGGGTCAGCCCCAGCATTTT	CASSQDITAGQPQHF
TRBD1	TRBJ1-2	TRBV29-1	TGCAGCGCAAGAATATATACCGGGACAGGGTTGGGCTACACCTTC	CSARIYTGTGLGYTF
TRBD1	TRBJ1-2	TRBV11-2	TGTGCCAGCAGCTTAGGACAGGGGCGAAACTATGGCTACACCTTC	CASSLGQGRNYGYTF
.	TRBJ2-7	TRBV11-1	TGTGCCAGCAGCCCCTCGAGACGTCGTACCTACGAGCAGTACTTC	CASSPSRRRTYEQYF
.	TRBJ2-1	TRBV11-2	TGTGCCAGCAGCCGGGGACAACTAAACTACAATGAGCAGTTCTTC	CASSRGQLNYNEQFF
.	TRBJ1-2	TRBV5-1	TGCGCCAGCAGCTTGGACAGGGTCTTGAGTGGCTACACCTTC	CASSLDRVLSGYTF
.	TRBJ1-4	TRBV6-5	TGTGCCAGCAAACAGACTGCAACTAATGAAAAACTGTTTTTT	CASKQTATNEKLFF
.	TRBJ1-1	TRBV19	TGTGCCAGTAGTATAGATGGATTGGGGGCACAGACGAAGACGAACACTGAAGCTTTCTTT	CASSIDGLGAQTKTNTEAFF
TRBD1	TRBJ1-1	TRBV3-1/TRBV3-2	TGTGCCAGCAGCCAAGATCGAGACAGGGGAGCTTTCTTT	CASSQDRDRGAFF
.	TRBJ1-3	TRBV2	TGTGCCAGCAGTGAAGCAGGGGCGCCTGGAAACACCATATATTTT	CASSEAGAPGNTIYF
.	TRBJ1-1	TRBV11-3	TGTGCCAGCAGCCAGGCAGTGAACACTGAAGCTTTCTTT	CASSQAVNTEAFF
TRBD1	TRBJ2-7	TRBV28	TGTGCCAGCACACCCGTAGACAGGGTGAGGGAGCAGTACTTC	CASTPVDRVREQYF
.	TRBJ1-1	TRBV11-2	TGTGCCAGCAGCTTAACCCCTGAAGCTTTCTTT	CASSLTPEAFF
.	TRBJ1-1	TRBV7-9	TGTGCCAGCAGTTATCAAGGAGGAACTGAAGCTTTCTTT	CASSYQGGTEAFF
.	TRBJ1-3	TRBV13	TGTGCCAGCAGCTTACGGGGAGGAAACACCATATATTTT	CASSLRGGNTIYF
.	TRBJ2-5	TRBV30	TGTGCCTGGAGTGTCGGGATGACTGGCCAAGAGACCCAGTACTTC	CAWSVGMTGQETQYF
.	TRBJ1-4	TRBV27	TGTGCCAGCAGACTCCTGAGGGGTCCGAATGAAAAACTGTTTTTT	CASRLLRGPNEKLFF